This T cell receptor (beta chain) was sequenced for a study of shared T cell receptors in the human thymus. This CDR3 has 16 amino acids. Per the germline V gene, CDR1 is SGDLS and CDR2 is YYNGEE. V shed 4 bases and J 7 bases; nucleotides not matched to a gene: 13. Produced via immunoSEQ multiplex PCR; TCRdb's table is partial and in-frame only. In the table there are more than 550,000 clones, around 87% of which are singletons. These same data were also listed under a study on human thymus T cells. From that paper: Those donating were healthy Finnish infants in corrective surgery for congenital heart defects. The source of the thymus tissue was resections taken during corrective heart surgery. In thymic and blood repertoires alike, V and J usage looked biased.

The sequence was collected from a boy in the first two years of life with a congenital heart defect. Sequencing used thymocytes. The J gene is TRBJ2-1, the V gene TRBV9; 8 bases are shared with TRBD2. The CDR3 reads CASSPSPTSDPNEQFF. The DNA of the CDR3 is TGTGCCAGCAGCCCCTCCCCGACTAGCGATCCGAATGAGCAGTTCTTC.